This T cell receptor (beta chain) originates from a study of shared clonotypes between healthy human individuals. The overall study: In total, the donors were two women and a few men aged 18 to 49. Per donor, three plates held CD4 naive cells, three held CD4 memory, two held CD8 naive and one held CD8 memory. Findings and limits, study-wide: Depth was large, yet rarefaction showed that sorted-subset sequencing was incomplete. Clonotype sharing levels among donors were expected to vary with sequencing depth.

On this clone itself: No antigen is known for it.

Trimming removed 6 bases at V and 0 bases at J, with 12 bases between. The CDR3 length is 15 residues. Germline loops: CDR1 MDHEN, CDR2 SYDVKM. Generated by immunoSEQ multiplex PCR, the TCRdb table keeps only in-frame clones and is missing some. The sample records millions of clones, 85% to 95% being singletons. Sequences were obtained from naive CD4+ T cells sorted from blood. Subset denoted: CD45RA+ positively selected. This TCR was sampled from a young man in good health. This chain uses TRBV28 with TRBJ1-3; D is unresolved. The CDR3 bases are TGTGCCAGCAGGGACGGGAGAAGCTCTGGAAACACCATATATTTT. Its translation: CASRDGRSSGNTIYF.